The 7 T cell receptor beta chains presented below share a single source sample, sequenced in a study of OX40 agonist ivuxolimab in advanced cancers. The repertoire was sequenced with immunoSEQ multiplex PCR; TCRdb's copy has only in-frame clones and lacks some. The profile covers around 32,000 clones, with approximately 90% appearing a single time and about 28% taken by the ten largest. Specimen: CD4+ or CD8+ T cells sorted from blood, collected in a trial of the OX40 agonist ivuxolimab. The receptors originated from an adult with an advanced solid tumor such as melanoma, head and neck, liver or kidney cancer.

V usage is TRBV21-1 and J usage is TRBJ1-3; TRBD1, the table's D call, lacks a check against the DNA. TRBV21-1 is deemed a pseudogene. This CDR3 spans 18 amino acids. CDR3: CAALRPGQGAASGNTIYF. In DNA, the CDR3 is TGTGCCGCCCTTCGACCGGGACAGGGGGCGGCCTCTGGAAACACCATATATTTT.

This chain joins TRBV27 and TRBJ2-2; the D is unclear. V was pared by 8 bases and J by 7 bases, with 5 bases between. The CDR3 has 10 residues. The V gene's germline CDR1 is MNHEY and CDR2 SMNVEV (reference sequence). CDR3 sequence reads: CASGDGELFF. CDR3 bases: TGTGCCAGCGGAGACGGGGAGCTGTTTTTT.

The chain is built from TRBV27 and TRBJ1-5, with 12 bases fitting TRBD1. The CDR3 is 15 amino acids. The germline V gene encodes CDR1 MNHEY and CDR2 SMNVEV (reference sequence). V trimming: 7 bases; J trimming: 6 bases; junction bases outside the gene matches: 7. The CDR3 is CASKPGQGAIQPQHF. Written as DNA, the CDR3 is TGTGCCAGCAAGCCGGGACAGGGGGCGATTCAGCCCCAGCATTTT.

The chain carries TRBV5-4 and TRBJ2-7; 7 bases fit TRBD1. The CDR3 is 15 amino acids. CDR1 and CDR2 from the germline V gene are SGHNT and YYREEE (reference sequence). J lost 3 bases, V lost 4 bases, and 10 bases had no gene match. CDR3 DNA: TGTGCCAGCAGCGCGGGTCGACAGGGAAACTACGAGCAGTACTTC. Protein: CASSAGRQGNYEQYF. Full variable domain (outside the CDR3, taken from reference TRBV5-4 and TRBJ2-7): ETGVTQSPTHLIKTRGQQVTLRCSSQSGHNTVSWYQQALGQGPQFIFQYYREEENGRGNFPPRFSGLQFPNYSSELNVNALELDDSALYLCASSAGRQGNYEQYFGPGTRLTVT.

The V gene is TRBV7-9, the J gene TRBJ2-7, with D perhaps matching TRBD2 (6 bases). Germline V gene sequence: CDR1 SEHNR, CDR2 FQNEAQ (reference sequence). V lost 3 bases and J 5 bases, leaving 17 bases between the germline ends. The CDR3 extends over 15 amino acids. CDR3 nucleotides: TGTGCCAGCAGCTTGGAACTAGGAGGGTTCGACGAGCAGTACTTC. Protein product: CASSLELGGFDEQYF.

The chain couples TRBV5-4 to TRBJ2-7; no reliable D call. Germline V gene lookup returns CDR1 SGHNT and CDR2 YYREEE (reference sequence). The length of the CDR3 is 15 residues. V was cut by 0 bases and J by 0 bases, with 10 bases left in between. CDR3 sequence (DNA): TGTGCCAGCAGCTTGGAACGACACCACTCCTACGAGCAGTACTTC. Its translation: CASSLERHHSYEQYF.

The CDR3 spells CASSDLSSGGSADTQYF. CDR3 nucleotides: TGTGCCAGCAGTGACCTTTCTAGCGGGGGATCGGCAGATACGCAGTATTTT. V is TRBV2 and J is TRBJ2-3, with 10 bases matching TRBD2. The CDR3 has 17 residues. CDR1 and CDR2 from the germline V gene are SNHLY and FYNNEI. J lost 4 bases, V lost 3 bases, and 10 bases had no gene match.